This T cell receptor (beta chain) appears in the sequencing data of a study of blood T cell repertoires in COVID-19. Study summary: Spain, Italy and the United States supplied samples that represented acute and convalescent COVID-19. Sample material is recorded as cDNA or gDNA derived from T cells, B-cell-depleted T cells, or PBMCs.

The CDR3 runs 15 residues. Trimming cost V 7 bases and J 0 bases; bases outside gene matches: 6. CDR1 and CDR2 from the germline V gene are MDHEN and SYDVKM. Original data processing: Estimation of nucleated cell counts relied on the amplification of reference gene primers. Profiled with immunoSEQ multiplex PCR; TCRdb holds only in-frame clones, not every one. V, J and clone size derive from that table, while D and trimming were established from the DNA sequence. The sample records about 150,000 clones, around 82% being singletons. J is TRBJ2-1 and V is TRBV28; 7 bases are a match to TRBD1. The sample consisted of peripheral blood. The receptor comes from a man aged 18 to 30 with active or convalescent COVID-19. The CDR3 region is CASTRHRGSYNEQFF. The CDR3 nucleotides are TGTGCCAGCACCAGACACAGGGGCTCCTACAATGAGCAGTTCTTC.